The 18 T cell receptor beta chains given below trace back to one sample, sequenced in a study of blood T cell repertoires in COVID-19. TCRdb's copy holds only in-frame clones and misses some; the assay was immunoSEQ multiplex PCR. Here the sample spans 100,000 to 150,000 clones, about 79% being singletons. Sequenced input: peripheral blood. The receptors were gathered from a man between 70 and 80 years old with acute or convalescent COVID-19.

As DNA, the CDR3 is TGTGCCAGCAGCCAAGCGGGACAGAGCTATGGCTACACCTTC. This codes for CASSQAGQSYGYTF. The chain employs TRBV3-1 (or the pseudogene TRBV3-2) and TRBJ1-2; 7 bases fit TRBD1. The CDR3 consists of 14 residues. The germline V gene encodes CDR1 LGHDT and CDR2 YNNKEL (reference sequence). V trimming: 1 base; J trimming: 4 bases; junction bases outside the gene matches: 3.

The rearrangement joins TRBV6-5 to TRBJ2-7; perhaps TRBD2 as D (5 bases). Germline CDR1 reads MNHEY; CDR2 reads SVGAGI. The germline V and J ends were trimmed by 6 bases and 4 bases, with 13 bases remaining between them. The CDR3 totals 13 residues. In DNA, the CDR3 is TGTGCCAGCAGCCAGGAGAGGGAGTACGAGCAGTACTTC. It yields the protein CASSQEREYEQYF.

The chain is built from TRBV19 and TRBJ1-5; 8 bases fit TRBD1. Germline trimming cut 6 bases from V and 4 bases from J; bases unmatched to any gene: 8. The CDR3 has 15 residues. The germline gives CDR1 LNHDA, CDR2 SQIVND (reference sequence). The CDR3 sequence: CASRFGRQGNQPQHF. The CDR3 nucleotides read TGTGCCAGTAGGTTTGGACGACAGGGGAATCAGCCCCAGCATTTT.

The genes are TRBV4-3 and TRBJ2-7, with D possibly matching TRBD1 (6 bases). The CDR3 spans 13 residues. With 5 bases removed from V and 1 base from J, the gap between germline ends came to 9 bases. Germline CDR1 reads LGHNA; CDR2 reads YSLEER. The DNA for the CDR3 is TGCGCCAGCAGCAGGACAGTGTCCTACGAGCAGTACTTC. This encodes CASSRTVSYEQYF.

This clone showed up just a few times. The genes are TRBV20-1 and TRBJ1-4; D unclear. Per germline, CDR1 DFQATT and CDR2 SNEGSKA (reference sequence). CDR3 size: 11 residues. The V end lost 6 bases, the J end lost 6 bases, and 8 bases lay between the germline ends. This CDR3 is CSAPPDEKLFF. CDR3 DNA: TGCAGTGCCCCTCCGGATGAAAAACTGTTTTTT.

This clone appeared once. The chain joins TRBV7-8 to TRBJ1-1; D uncertain. This CDR3 has 12 amino acids. Germline loops: CDR1 SGHVS, CDR2 FQNEAQ. With 5 bases removed from V and 7 bases from J, the gap between germline ends came to 11 bases. CDR3 sequence: CASSPRQDEAFF. DNA of the CDR3: TGTGCCAGCAGCCCACGACAAGATGAAGCTTTCTTT.

The V and J genes are TRBV27 and TRBJ1-6; D is perhaps TRBD1 (6 bases). The CDR3 length is 15 residues. Germline values: CDR1 MNHEY, CDR2 SMNVEV (reference sequence). With 4 bases removed from V and 10 bases from J, the gap between germline ends came to 17 bases. CDR3 sequence: CASSSGQFVRSPLHF. For the CDR3, the DNA is TGTGCCAGCAGTTCAGGACAGTTCGTTAGATCACCCCTCCACTTT.

The chain uses TRBV19 and TRBJ1-2, with D possibly being TRBD1 (6 bases). In germline, CDR1 is LNHDA, CDR2 SQIVND (reference sequence). The CDR3 extends over 14 amino acids. Trimming cost V 3 bases and J 8 bases, with 16 bases left between them. The CDR3 spells CASSIPPTGKGYTF. CDR3 nucleotide sequence: TGTGCCAGTAGTATCCCCCCTACAGGGAAAGGCTACACCTTC.

This chain joins TRBV18 and TRBJ2-5, with D possibly TRBD1 on 6 matching bases. Trimming removed 6 bases at V and 3 bases at J, with 11 bases between. The CDR3 runs to 13 residues. Looked up from germline, CDR1 is KGHSH and CDR2 is LQKENI. The CDR3 DNA sequence: TGTGCCAGCTCGGGACAAGCGAAAGAGACCCAGTACTTC. Protein sequence: CASSGQAKETQYF.

This clone was observed a handful of times. The chain has TRBV7-9 and TRBJ1-1; 9 bases fit TRBD1. The CDR3 length is 15 residues. V lost 4 bases, J lost 5 bases, and 8 bases stayed unmatched. CDR1 is SEHNR and CDR2 is FQNEAQ in the germline V gene (reference sequence). CDR3 region: CASSSQGAVGTEAFF. The CDR3 DNA reads TGTGCCAGCAGCTCACAGGGGGCGGTAGGGACTGAAGCTTTCTTT.

The chain has TRBV5-1 and TRBJ2-5; D gene unclear. The V and J ends lost 0 bases and 4 bases respectively, with 13 bases between them. CDR3 length equals 15 residues. CDR1 is SGHRS and CDR2 is YFSETQ in the germline V gene. The DNA for the CDR3 is TGCGCCAGCAGCTTGGTGATGGCAGAATTAGAGACCCAGTACTTC. Translating it yields CASSLVMAELETQYF.

The chain has TRBV5-1 and TRBJ2-7; TRBD1 matches 9 bases. With 3 bases clipped from V and 4 bases from J, the junction kept 8 bases outside the gene matches. This CDR3 comprises 15 residues. CDR1 is SGHRS and CDR2 is YFSETQ in the germline V gene. CDR3 sequence: CASSSQGAKGYEQYF. In DNA form, the CDR3 reads TGCGCCAGCAGCTCACAGGGGGCTAAGGGTTACGAGCAGTACTTC. Variable domain in full (rest from reference TRBV5-1 and TRBJ2-7): KAGVTQTPRYLIKTRGQQVTLSCSPISGHRSVSWYQQTPGQGLQFLFEYFSETQRNKGNFPGRFSGRQFSNSRSEMNVSTLELGDSALYLCASSSQGAKGYEQYFGPGTRLTVT.

The chain uses TRBV7-9 and TRBJ2-3; tentatively, D is TRBD1 (6 bases). V was clipped by 7 bases and J by 3 bases, with 20 bases between them. The CDR3 has 16 residues. Germline loops: CDR1 SEHNR, CDR2 FQNEAQ (reference sequence). The CDR3 is CASTTTGRTETDTQYF. As DNA, the CDR3 is TGTGCCAGCACGACAACAGGCCGGACAGAGACAGATACGCAGTATTTT.

This sequence joins TRBV19 and TRBJ1-4; no definite D call. Per germline, CDR1 LNHDA and CDR2 SQIVND (reference sequence). V was cut by 2 bases and J by 7 bases, with 11 bases left in between. The CDR3 contains 14 residues. CDR3 in amino acids: CASSIRRFGEKLFF. CDR3 nucleotide sequence: TGTGCCAGTAGTATAAGGAGGTTCGGTGAAAAACTGTTTTTT. The full variable domain, completed using reference TRBV19 and TRBJ1-4, is DGGITQSPKYLFRKEGQNVTLSCEQNLNHDAMYWYRQDPGQGLRLIYYSQIVNDFQKGDIAEGYSVSREKKESFPLTVTSAQKNPTAFYLCASSIRRFGEKLFFGSGTQLSVL.

The V gene is TRBV4-3, the J gene TRBJ2-2; D might be TRBD1 (6 bases). Trimming removed 4 bases at V and 3 bases at J, with 18 bases between. The CDR3 loop spans 17 amino acids. CDR1 and CDR2 (germline): LGHNA, YSLEER. CDR3 DNA sequence: TGCGCCAGCAGCCTTCTAATAGGGACACCCTACACCGGGGAGCTGTTTTTT. Translating gives CASSLLIGTPYTGELFF.

The chain joins TRBV7-9 to TRBJ1-1; D is possibly TRBD1 (6 bases). This CDR3 spans 13 amino acids. The V gene's germline CDR1 is SEHNR and CDR2 FQNEAQ (reference sequence). V lost 5 bases to trimming and J lost 4 bases, with 11 bases between them. The CDR3 spells CASSTGLLTEAFF. In DNA form, the CDR3 reads TGTGCCAGCAGCACAGGGCTCCTCACTGAAGCTTTCTTT.

The V call is TRBV18, the J call TRBJ2-1; TRBD1 matches 10 bases. The germline V gene encodes CDR1 KGHSH and CDR2 LQKENI. The CDR3 runs 13 residues. Trimming at V came to 8 bases and at J to 7 bases, leaving 5 bases not matched to a gene. The CDR3 sequence: CASRDRGRNEQFF. The DNA of the CDR3 is TGTGCCAGCCGGGACAGGGGTCGGAATGAGCAGTTCTTC.

The V gene is TRBV19, the J gene TRBJ2-4, with 10 positions matching TRBD1. Germline CDR1 is LNHDA and CDR2 is SQIVND (reference sequence). The V gene end was trimmed by 3 bases and the J gene end by 7 bases; junction bases not matched to a gene: 6. The CDR3 is made up of 15 amino acids. The CDR3 spells CASSMGDRGRNIQYF. In DNA, the CDR3 is TGTGCCAGTAGTATGGGGGACAGGGGCAGGAACATTCAGTACTTC.